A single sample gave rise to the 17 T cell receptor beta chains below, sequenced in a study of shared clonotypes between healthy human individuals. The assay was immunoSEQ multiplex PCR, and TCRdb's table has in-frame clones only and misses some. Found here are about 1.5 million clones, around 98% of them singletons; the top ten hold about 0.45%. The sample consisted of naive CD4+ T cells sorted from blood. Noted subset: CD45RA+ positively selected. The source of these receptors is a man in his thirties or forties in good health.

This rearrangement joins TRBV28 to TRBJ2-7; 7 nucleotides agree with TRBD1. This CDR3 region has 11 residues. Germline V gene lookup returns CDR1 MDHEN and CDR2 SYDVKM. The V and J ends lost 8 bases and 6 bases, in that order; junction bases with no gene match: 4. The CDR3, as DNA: TGTGCCAGCGCCACAGGGGTCGAGCAGTACTTC. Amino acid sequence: CASATGVEQYF.

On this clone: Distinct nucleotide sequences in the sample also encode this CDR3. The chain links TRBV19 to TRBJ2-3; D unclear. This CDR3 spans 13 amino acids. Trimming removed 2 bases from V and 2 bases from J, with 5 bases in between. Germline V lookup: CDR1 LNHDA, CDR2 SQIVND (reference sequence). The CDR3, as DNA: TGTGCCAGTAGTATACAGGACACAGATACGCAGTATTTT. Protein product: CASSIQDTDTQYF.

CDR3: CATSRGLADFQDTQYF. The CDR3 bases are TGTGCCACCAGCAGAGGTCTAGCGGATTTTCAAGATACGCAGTATTTT. The chain employs TRBV15 and TRBJ2-3; 7 bases line up with TRBD2. This CDR3 is built from 16 residues. J gave up 5 bases and V 1 base, and 9 bases lay outside the gene matches. Looked up from germline, CDR1 is LNHNV and CDR2 is YYDKDF (reference sequence).

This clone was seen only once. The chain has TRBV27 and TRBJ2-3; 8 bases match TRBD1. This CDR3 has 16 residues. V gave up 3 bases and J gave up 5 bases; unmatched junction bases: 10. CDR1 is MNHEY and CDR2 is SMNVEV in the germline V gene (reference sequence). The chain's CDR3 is CASSFHLAGGGDTQYF. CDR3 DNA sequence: TGTGCCAGCAGTTTCCATCTAGCAGGGGGCGGAGATACGCAGTATTTT.

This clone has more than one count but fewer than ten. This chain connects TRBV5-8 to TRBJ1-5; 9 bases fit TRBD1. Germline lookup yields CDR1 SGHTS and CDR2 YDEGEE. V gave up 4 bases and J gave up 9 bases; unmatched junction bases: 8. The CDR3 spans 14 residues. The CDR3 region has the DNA TGTGCCAGCAGCCGGGACAGGGTTTACGGGCCCCAGCATTTT. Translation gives CASSRDRVYGPQHF.

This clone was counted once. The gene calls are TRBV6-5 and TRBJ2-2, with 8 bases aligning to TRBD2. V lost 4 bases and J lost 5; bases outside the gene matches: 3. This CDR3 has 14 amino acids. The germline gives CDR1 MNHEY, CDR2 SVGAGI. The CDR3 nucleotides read TGTGCCAGCAGTTTACTAGCGGTTACCGGGGAGCTGTTTTTT. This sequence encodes CASSLLAVTGELFF.

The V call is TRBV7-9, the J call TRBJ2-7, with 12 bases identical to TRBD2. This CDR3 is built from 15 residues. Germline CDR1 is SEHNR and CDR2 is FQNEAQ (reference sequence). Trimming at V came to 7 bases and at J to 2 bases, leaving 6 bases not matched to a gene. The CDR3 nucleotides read TGTGCCAGCAACCCTAGCGGGAGGGGGCCCTACGAGCAGTACTTC. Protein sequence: CASNPSGRGPYEQYF. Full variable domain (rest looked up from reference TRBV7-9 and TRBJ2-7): DTGVSQNPRHKITKRGQNVTFRCDPISEHNRLYWYRQTLGQGPEFLTYFQNEAQLEKSRLLSDRFSAERPKGSFSTLEIQRTEQGDSAMYLCASNPSGRGPYEQYFGPGTRLTVT.

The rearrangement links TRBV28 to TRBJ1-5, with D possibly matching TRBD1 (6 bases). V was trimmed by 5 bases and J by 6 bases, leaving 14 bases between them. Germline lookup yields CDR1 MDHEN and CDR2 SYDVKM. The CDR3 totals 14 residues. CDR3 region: CASSVPQGGQPQHF. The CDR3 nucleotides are TGTGCCAGCAGTGTCCCACAGGGAGGTCAGCCCCAGCATTTT.

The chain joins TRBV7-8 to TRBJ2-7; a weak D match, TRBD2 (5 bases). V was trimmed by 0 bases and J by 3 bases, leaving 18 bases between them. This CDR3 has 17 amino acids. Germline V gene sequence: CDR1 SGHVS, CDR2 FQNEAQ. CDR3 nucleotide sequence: TGTGCCAGCAGCTTAGCGTTAACCTTATTAGGAGGCTACGAGCAGTACTTC. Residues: CASSLALTLLGGYEQYF.

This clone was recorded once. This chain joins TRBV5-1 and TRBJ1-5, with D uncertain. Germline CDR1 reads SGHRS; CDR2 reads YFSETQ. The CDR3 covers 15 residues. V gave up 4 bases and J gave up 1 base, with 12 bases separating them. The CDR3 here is CASSPRPGSNQPQHF. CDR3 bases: TGCGCCAGCAGCCCCCGACCCGGGAGCAATCAGCCCCAGCATTTT. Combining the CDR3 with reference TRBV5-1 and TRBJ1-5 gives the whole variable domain KAGVTQTPRYLIKTRGQQVTLSCSPISGHRSVSWYQQTPGQGLQFLFEYFSETQRNKGNFPGRFSGRQFSNSRSEMNVSTLELGDSALYLCASSPRPGSNQPQHFGDGTRLSIL.

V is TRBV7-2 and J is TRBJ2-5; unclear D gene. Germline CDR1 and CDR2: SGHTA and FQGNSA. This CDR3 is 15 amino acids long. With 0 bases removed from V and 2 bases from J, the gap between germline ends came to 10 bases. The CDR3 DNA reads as TGTGCCAGCAGCTTAGCCCTTCGGCGACAAGAGACCCAGTACTTC. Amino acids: CASSLALRRQETQYF.

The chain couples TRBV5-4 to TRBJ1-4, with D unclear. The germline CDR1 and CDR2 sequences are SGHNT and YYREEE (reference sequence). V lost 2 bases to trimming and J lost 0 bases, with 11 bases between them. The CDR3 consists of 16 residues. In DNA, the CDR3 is TGTGCCAGCAGCTTCGCCAGTTCGGCAACTAATGAAAAACTGTTTTTT. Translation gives CASSFASSATNEKLFF.

The CDR3 bases are TGTGCCAGCAGCCACCCCCATGCCGCCAGTCCGCAGTATTTT. Protein: CASSHPHAASPQYF. V is TRBV5-6 and J is TRBJ2-3; D is undetermined. Germline CDR1 and CDR2: SGHDT and YYEEEE. This CDR3 is built from 14 residues. V was cut by 4 bases and J by 10 bases, with 19 bases left in between.

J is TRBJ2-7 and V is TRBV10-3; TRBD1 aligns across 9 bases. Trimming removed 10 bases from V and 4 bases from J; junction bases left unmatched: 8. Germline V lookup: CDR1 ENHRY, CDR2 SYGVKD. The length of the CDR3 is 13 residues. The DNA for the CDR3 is TGTGCCAAAATCCCGGACAGGGGTTACGAGCAGTACTTC. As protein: CAKIPDRGYEQYF.

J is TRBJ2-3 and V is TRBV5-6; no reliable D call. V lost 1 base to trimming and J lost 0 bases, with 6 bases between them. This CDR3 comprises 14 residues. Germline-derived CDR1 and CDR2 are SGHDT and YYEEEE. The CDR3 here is CASSLNPSTDTQYF. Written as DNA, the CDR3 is TGTGCCAGCAGCTTGAACCCCAGCACAGATACGCAGTATTTT.

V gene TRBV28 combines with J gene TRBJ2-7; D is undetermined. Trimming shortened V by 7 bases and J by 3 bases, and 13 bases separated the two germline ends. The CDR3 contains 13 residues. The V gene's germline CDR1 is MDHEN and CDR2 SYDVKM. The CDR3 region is CASTSSGFYEQYF. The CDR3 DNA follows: TGTGCCAGCACTTCCTCCGGGTTCTACGAGCAGTACTTC.

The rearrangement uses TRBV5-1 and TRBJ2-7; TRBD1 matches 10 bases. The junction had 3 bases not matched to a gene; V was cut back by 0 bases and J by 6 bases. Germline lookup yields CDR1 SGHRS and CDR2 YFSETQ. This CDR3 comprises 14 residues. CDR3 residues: CASSLGQGAPEQYF. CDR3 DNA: TGCGCCAGCAGCTTGGGACAGGGGGCCCCCGAGCAGTACTTC.